These T cell receptor beta chains were read from a single sample in a study of T cells in Graves' hyperthyroidism and ophthalmopathy. One entry per CDR3 protein results from TCRdb running MiXCR on the multiplex PCR reads. Of 190,000 or so distinct CDR3 sequences in the sample, 15% to 20% are singletons; the top ten hold about 48%. The sample taken for sequencing was blood. The receptors were gathered from a man in his forties with Graves' hyperthyroidism. Both conserved end residues are part of each CDR3. Each record gives: J gene, clone size, V gene, D gene, CDR3 length, CDR3 protein, CDR3 DNA. A D gene is named only where the DNA matches it firmly. Where a row states a size, it is once, few, many or the class of an expanded clone; other rows omit it.

>TRBJ2-3|many|TRBV7-3|TRBD2|15
CASARLAGGQDTQYF
TGTGCCAGCGCCCGCCTGGCGGGGGGGCAAGATACGCAGTATTTT
>TRBJ2-7|many|TRBV18|.|15
CASSPGRGFRVEQYF
TGTGCCAGCTCACCAGGTCGGGGTTTCAGGGTCGAGCAGTACTTC
>TRBJ2-7|few|TRBV7-6|TRBD1|13
CASSSADRSEQYF
TGTGCCAGCAGCTCCGCGGACAGGAGCGAGCAGTACTTC
>TRBJ2-7|.|TRBV5-8|TRBD1|15
CASSRGQANSYEQYF
TGTGCCAGCAGCCGCGGACAGGCAAACTCCTACGAGCAGTACTTC
>TRBJ2-3|many|TRBV29-1|TRBD1|11
CSATGEDTQYF
TGCAGCGCCACAGGGGAGGATACGCAGTATTTT
>TRBJ2-3|.|TRBV4-2|.|16
CASSQALRDKEDTQYF
TGTGCCAGCAGCCAAGCCCTCCGGGACAAGGAAGATACGCAGTATTTT
>TRBJ2-7|few|TRBV4-2|TRBD1|15
CASSPRTGGFNEQYF
TGTGCCAGCAGCCCGAGGACAGGGGGTTTCAACGAGCAGTACTTC
>TRBJ2-7|many|TRBV20-1|TRBD1|12
CSALDRVHEQYF
TGCAGTGCTTTGGACAGGGTACACGAGCAGTACTTC
>TRBJ1-6|.|TRBV20-1|.|16
CSARERGQGENSPLHF
TGCAGTGCTAGAGAGAGAGGGCAGGGAGAAAATTCACCCCTCCACTTT
>TRBJ2-5|few|TRBV5-1|.|14
CASSNTGNQETQYF
TGCGCCAGCAGCAATACAGGGAATCAAGAGACCCAGTACTTC
>TRBJ1-1|many|TRBV2|.|14
CASTSVDRNTEAFF
TGTGCCAGCACTTCCGTCGACAGGAACACTGAAGCTTTCTTT
>TRBJ2-7|many|TRBV3-1|.|15
CASSQVDRGTHEQYF
TGTGCCAGCAGCCAAGTAGATAGGGGTACCCACGAGCAGTACTTC
>TRBJ2-3|few|TRBV27|TRBD2|15
CASSLTRTRPDTQYF
TGTGCCAGCAGTCTAACCCGGACTAGACCAGATACGCAGTATTTT
>TRBJ2-5|.|TRBV27|TRBD1|15
CASNRGQGRGETQYF
TGTGCCAGCAATCGCGGACAGGGAAGAGGGGAGACCCAGTACTTC
>TRBJ2-3|few|TRBV4-3|TRBD1|16
CASSQTGTGARDTQYF
TGCGCCAGCAGCCAAACCGGGACAGGGGCACGAGATACGCAGTATTTT
>TRBJ2-1|many|TRBV11-2|.|13
CASSLVAAGEQFF
TGTGCCAGCAGCTTAGTAGCCGCCGGTGAGCAGTTCTTC
>TRBJ1-2|few|TRBV25-1|TRBD1|14
CASSDQGASYGYTF
TGTGCCAGCAGTGACCAGGGGGCGTCCTATGGCTACACCTTC
>TRBJ2-7|.|TRBV7-3|TRBD2|15
CASSRLAGGLNEQYF
TGTGCCAGCAGCCGACTAGCGGGGGGGCTCAACGAGCAGTACTTC
>TRBJ1-6|few|TRBV27|TRBD1|14
CASRTTGSLSPLHF
TGTGCCAGCAGGACGACAGGGTCTCTTTCACCCCTCCACTTT
>TRBJ2-7|many|TRBV20-1|.|15
CSARAWLGLSYEQYF
TGCAGTGCTAGAGCCTGGCTTGGGCTCTCCTACGAGCAGTACTTC